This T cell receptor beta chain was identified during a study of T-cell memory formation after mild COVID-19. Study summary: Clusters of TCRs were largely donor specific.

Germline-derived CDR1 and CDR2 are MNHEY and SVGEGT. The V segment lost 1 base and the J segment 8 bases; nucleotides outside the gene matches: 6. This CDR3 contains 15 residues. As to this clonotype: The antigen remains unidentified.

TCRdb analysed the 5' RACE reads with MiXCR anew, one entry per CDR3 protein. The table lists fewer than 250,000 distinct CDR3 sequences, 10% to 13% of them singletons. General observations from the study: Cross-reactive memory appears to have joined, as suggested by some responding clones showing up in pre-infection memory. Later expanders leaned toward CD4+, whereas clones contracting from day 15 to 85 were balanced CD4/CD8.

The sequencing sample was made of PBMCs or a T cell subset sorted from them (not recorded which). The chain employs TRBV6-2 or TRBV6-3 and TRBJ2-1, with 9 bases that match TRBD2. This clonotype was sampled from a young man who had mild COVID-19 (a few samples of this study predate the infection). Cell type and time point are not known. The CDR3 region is CASSYYRRGGDEQFF. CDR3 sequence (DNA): TGTGCCAGCAGTTACTACCGGCGGGGGGGCGATGAGCAGTTCTTC.